Sequencing of this T cell receptor (beta chain) was carried out in a study of T cell repertoires in cytomegalovirus infection. Study conclusions and caveats: Summed frequency of public TCR beta families distinguished CMV carriers with the relevant HLA.

The CDR3 loop spans 11 amino acids. The germline V and J ends were trimmed by 3 bases and 8 bases, with 7 bases remaining between them. CDR1 MDHEN and CDR2 SYDVKM come from the germline V gene. This clonotype showed up just once. Its target is unknown. TCRdb called the reads again in MiXCR, with one record for every CDR3 protein. The sample shows 700,000 to 850,000 distinct CDR3 sequences, about 33% of them seen only once. The specimen was cultured CD8+ T cells from PBMCs, collected from culture after CMV antigen stimulation. The source of this sequence is a human donor in good health (CMV status not recorded). Some clones in this sample may be carry-over from other donors' samples. This chain connects TRBV28 to TRBJ1-1, with a possible D match to TRBD1 (6 bases). CDR3 protein: CASSFDREAFF. Written as DNA, the CDR3 is TGTGCCAGCAGTTTTGACAGGGAAGCTTTCTTT.